A single sample is the source of the 5 T cell receptor beta chains below, sequenced in a study of neurological immune-mediated disorders. TCRdb reprocessed the 5' RACE reads with MiXCR, giving one entry per CDR3 protein. The sample records about 21,000 distinct CDR3 sequences, roughly 17% being singletons. The source material was CD8+ T cells from blood. The receptors come from a young woman with multiple sclerosis.

This clonotype occurred many times. V gene TRBV20-1 combines with J gene TRBJ2-2; unclear D gene. CDR3 length equals 13 residues. CDR1 DFQATT and CDR2 SNEGSKA come from the germline V gene (reference sequence). V was clipped by 4 bases and J by 3 bases, with 9 bases between them. This CDR3 reads CSAIDPYTGELFF. CDR3 DNA sequence: TGCAGTGCTATCGACCCCTACACCGGGGAGCTGTTTTTT.

This chain connects TRBV20-1 to TRBJ2-3, with unresolved D. V was trimmed by 7 bases and J by 2 bases, leaving 13 bases between them. Germline loops: CDR1 DFQATT, CDR2 SNEGSKA (reference sequence). The CDR3 covers 13 residues. The CDR3: CSVRGFNTDTQYF. In DNA form, the CDR3 reads TGCAGTGTCCGTGGGTTCAACACAGATACGCAGTATTTT.

This clonotype appeared once. The chain uses TRBV6-2 or TRBV6-3 and TRBJ2-7; 7 bases are a match to TRBD1. The closer fit of TRBJ2-5 to the DNA end suggests the J call may be wrong. Germline V gene sequence: CDR1 MNHEY, CDR2 SVGEGT. This CDR3 has 15 amino acids. The CDR3 region has the DNA TGTGCCAGCAGTGACCTGGGACAGACCCAAGAGACCCAGTACTTC. Translated: CASSDLGQTQETQYF.

CDR3 in DNA: TGTGCCAGCAGCTTAGCGCCTGGGTCAGTCAATCAGCCCCAGCATTTT. Its translation is CASSLAPGSVNQPQHF. The chain has TRBV7-2 and TRBJ1-5, with unresolved D. The V and J ends lost 0 bases and 3 bases respectively, with 12 bases between them. This CDR3 has 16 amino acids. CDR1 and CDR2 (germline): SGHTA, FQGNSA.

This clonotype was seen ten or more times. The chain joins TRBV5-1 to TRBJ2-1, with D possibly matching TRBD2 (7 bases). This CDR3 region has 18 residues. Trimming left V 7 bases short and J 4 bases short, with 27 bases between. From germline, CDR1 is SGHRS and CDR2 YFSETQ. The CDR3 loop is CASEPPPGGGDGYNEQFF. In nucleotides, the CDR3 is TGCGCCAGCGAACCACCCCCAGGCGGGGGCGATGGTTACAATGAGCAGTTCTTC.